The T cell receptor beta chain under discussion was sequenced for a study of T cell responses to AZD1222 COVID-19 vaccine (dated by TCRdb to the early 2020s). Study-level background: TCR sequencing was performed for 230 to 250 trial participants, of whom about 200 were given two doses of AZD1222 and around 26 were given two doses of MenACWY control vaccine. Trial participants were enrolled by age into 18-55, 56-69 and 70-plus year subgroups, with approximately 150, 30 and 60 TCR-sequenced participants respectively.

The CDR3 regions of human TCRbeta chains were analyzed by immunosequencing. Processing in the source paper ran as follows. Repertoire TCRs were checked for matches against a reference library of SARS-CoV-2-specific TCRs that had been generated using the MIRA antigen-specificity platform. Breadth was defined as the fraction of unique TCRs that were SARS-CoV-2-associated. Depth was defined as the fraction of total T cells that were SARS-CoV-2-associated. Using the MIRA data, each spike-specific TCR was mapped to the spike region that the TCR reacts to and placed in a CD4 or CD8 class. Log10-transformed breadth and depth values were compared by one-way ANOVA with Sidak's multiple comparisons tests. TCRdb obtained this table from immuneACCESS and retained in-frame rearrangements with V and J assigned. These tables miss some clones; where compared with another copy, unresolved V genes account for less than half of the shortfall, and the remainder is unexplained. D and trimming come from the DNA, and the V and J calls and clone size come from that table. In all, the sample holds 80,000 or so clones, and 80% to 90% of those were seen once. 10% of the sample is taken by the ten largest.

About this clone: The specificity of this receptor is unknown. The record has no base qualities; no much larger clone is one base away.

Interpreted using the paper, the time point label stands for: about 28 days (+/-7) after the second vaccine dose. AZD1222 recipients with second doses at about 4 weeks or about 12 weeks were pooled, because spike-specific TCR depth and breadth did not differ between schedules. Vaccinee samples came from UK trials COV001 and COV002, including a single-blind randomized controlled phase 2/3 trial of AZD1222 (ChAdOx1 nCoV-19) in healthy adults. For TCRbeta chain sequencing, PBMC samples were collected from trial participants at day 0 and at day 28 after the second dose. What the research found in general, with its limitations: No day 14 peak-response samples were available, so repertoires were characterized only after the peak T cell response. CD4 TCRs associated with the vaccine covered the entire spike protein, and the dominant responses were in regions 160-218 and 743-854. The 56-69-year group was small, and its depth increase did not reach significance, likely because of low power. After two AZD1222 doses, both the breadth and the depth of spike-specific TCRs were significantly higher than at day 0 and than in MenACWY recipients. Nearly half of unique spike-specific TCRs reportedly recognized epitopes outside regions mutated in the B.1.351 and B.1.1.7 variants. Participants were mostly white British, with more females than males. The authors suggested clonal diversity may have been underestimated. Conclusions about previously exposed vaccinees are limited, since just 5 or 6 AZD1222 recipients were seropositive for SARS-CoV-2 at baseline.

The CDR3, from cysteine to phenylalanine, totals 15 residues. Only the CDR3 DNA is retained, 45 bases long and in frame from the first base. V is clipped by 1 base and J by 3 bases, and the sequence between their germline boundaries is 13 bases long. CDR1 and CDR2 are read off the germline V gene as SNHLY and FYNNEI. The sequenced sample was peripheral blood, obtained 28 days after the second AZD1222 dose. The receptor comes from an adult who received the AZD1222 COVID-19 vaccine. The V gene is TRBV2 and the J gene is TRBJ2-7, with the D gene uncertain. The nucleotides read TGTGCCAGCAGTGAAGATCCCAACATCAACTACGAGCAGTACTTC. The resulting protein is CASSEDPNINYEQYF.